This TCR beta chain was found in a study of shared clonotypes between healthy human individuals. In the authors' methods: ImmunoSEQ output held junction-only sequences without quality scores, so filtering differed. Produced via immunoSEQ multiplex PCR; TCRdb's table is partial and in-frame only. V and J calls and clone size are copied from that table; D and trimming were computed from the DNA. The sample lists nearly 2 million clones, about 94% occurring once. Selected positively for CCR7 and CD45RO-negative, naive CD8 cells excluded terminally differentiated effector memory CD45RA+ cells. Sequences were obtained from naive CD8+ T cells sorted from blood. This TCR was recovered from a man in his late teens or twenties in good health.

CDR3 in DNA: TGCAGCGTTGAAGGGTTTGCGGGGGGCCGGGAAGAGACCCAGTACTTC. Translation gives CSVEGFAGGREETQYF. The gene calls are TRBV29-1 and TRBJ2-5; TRBD2 matches at 8 bases. V lost 1 base to trimming and J lost 3 bases; unmatched junction nucleotides: 10. CDR3 length: 16 residues. The germline V gene encodes CDR1 SQVTM and CDR2 ANQGSEA.